The rows below give T cell receptor beta chains drawn from one sample of a study of breast tumors, draining lymph nodes, adjacent tissues. TCRdb re-analysed the multiplex PCR reads in MiXCR, keeping a single row per CDR3 protein. The sample contains roughly 17,000 distinct CDR3 sequences, 60% to 70% of which appear only once. The sample taken for sequencing was tumor-adjacent breast tissue. These receptors came from a female donor with breast cancer. Some clones in this sample may be carry-over from other donors' samples. CDR3s include the opening cysteine and the closing phenylalanine or tryptophan. The order of the fields is V gene, J gene, CDR3 protein.

TRBV20-1	TRBJ1-5	CSARRTDNQPQHF
TRBV2	TRBJ1-5	CASSREGDQPQHF
TRBV29-1	TRBJ2-7	CSVGQRSSYEQYF
TRBV7-2	TRBJ1-5	CASSPDKVSAPQHF
TRBV5-1	TRBJ2-3	CASSLDGQGERVTDTQYF
TRBV7-3	TRBJ2-5	CASSLGQGFQETQYF
TRBV19	TRBJ2-3	CASSKQGSVTDTQYF
TRBV11-2	TRBJ1-1	CASRPMGQAGNTEAFF
TRBV28	TRBJ1-4	CASSSAATNEKLFF
TRBV4-1	TRBJ2-3	CASSQLAVSTDTQYF
TRBV4-3	TRBJ2-4	CASSQDLFLESSDIQYF
TRBV20-1	TRBJ1-1	CSARAGEGNTEAFF
TRBV20-1	TRBJ1-5	CSARTGSEGQPQHF
TRBV30	TRBJ1-4	CAWSPETLAFEKLFF
TRBV20-1	TRBJ2-7	CSARDRPSYEQYF
TRBV7-2	TRBJ2-7	CASSHTPGLAGGFYEQYF
TRBV6-2/TRBV6-3	TRBJ2-1	CASSRYNEQFF
TRBV20-1	TRBJ2-3	CSATRLAGGASTDTQYF
TRBV5-5	TRBJ2-5	CASSLGQGETQYF
TRBV20-1	TRBJ1-5	CSARELQGPRNQPQHF
TRBV29-1	TRBJ1-2	CSVEDLGLQGYTF
TRBV9	TRBJ1-2	CASSSRGWGSSGYTF
TRBV14	TRBJ2-7	CASSLTEMSEQYF
TRBV6-2/TRBV6-3	TRBJ2-1	CASSYSDRNEQFF
TRBV2	TRBJ2-2	CASSELGGMNTGELFF
TRBV28	TRBJ1-2	CASSPGGQGDVYGYTF
TRBV10-1	TRBJ2-7	CASSRDIRGEQYF
TRBV19	TRBJ2-7	CASSTGLGGEQYF
TRBV5-1	TRBJ1-4	CASSLGAGGEKLFF
TRBV10-3	TRBJ1-6	CAISVENSPLHF
TRBV10-3	TRBJ2-7	CAVGTPTYEQYF
TRBV2	TRBJ1-2	CASSGGGNYGYTF
TRBV7-9	TRBJ1-2	CASSSSGDAHYGYTF
TRBV20-1	TRBJ2-2	CSASRPNTGELFF
TRBV20-1	TRBJ1-5	CSARDITGAANQPQHF
TRBV20-1	TRBJ2-7	CSARGYEDYEQYF
TRBV19	TRBJ1-3	CASSPDRGISGNTIYF
TRBV5-4	TRBJ1-2	CASRKDREGNYGYTF
TRBV2	TRBJ2-1	CASSGQIESYNEQFF
TRBV11-2	TRBJ2-1	CASSLVGTSFQRSSYNEQFF
TRBV6-6	TRBJ2-7	CASSPRGQAAYEQYF
TRBV27	TRBJ2-2	CASSGSGVRTGELFF
TRBV12-3/TRBV12-4	TRBJ1-2	CASGDGNYGYTF
TRBV2	TRBJ1-6	CASKGQGGSGSPLHF
TRBV2	TRBJ1-6	CASAGVGSPLHF
TRBV7-2	TRBJ2-1	CASSLGLAGVYNEQFF
TRBV3-1	TRBJ1-6	CASSPPDSPLHF
TRBV7-3	TRBJ2-3	CASSLPGADTQYF